Each of the 22 T cell receptor beta chains below was sequenced from the same sample in a study of T cells in women clearing cervical HPV infection. TCRdb keeps only in-frame clones here, not all; method: immunoSEQ multiplex PCR. The sample has some 19,000 clones. The sequencing input was blood buffy coat. The receptors come from a woman between 18 and 70 years old with a cervical HPV16 infection that either progressed to CIN3+ or cleared (not recorded which).

As regards this clone: The read ends 3 residues before the CDR3 terminus; that terminus is restored from the germline J gene. The V gene is TRBV30, the J gene TRBJ2-2, with 10 bases matching TRBD1. The CDR3 has 19 amino acids. Germline CDR1 GTSNPN, CDR2 SVGIG (reference sequence). The chain's CDR3 is CAWSVRTGGLFATNEKLFF. The part of the CDR3 DNA that was read is TGTGCCTGGAGTGTAAGGACAGGGGGATTATTTGCAACTAATGAAAAG.

With respect to this clone: The read stops 3 residues short of the end of the CDR3; the missing end is completed from the germline J gene. This chain joins TRBV19 and TRBJ1-2; D gene ambiguous. The CDR3 spans 14 residues. Germline V lookup: CDR1 LNHDA, CDR2 SQIVND (reference sequence). Partial CDR3 DNA: TGTGCCACCAGAGGACTAGCCACCTACAATGAC. It is translated as CATRGLATYND. The full CDR3 reads CATRGLATYNDYTF. Full variable domain (remainder filled in from reference TRBV19 and TRBJ1-2): DGGITQSPKYLFRKEGQNVTLSCEQNLNHDAMYWYRQDPGQGLRLIYYSQIVNDFQKGDIAEGYSVSREKKESFPLTVTSAQKNPTAFYLCATRGLATYNDYTFGSGTRLTVV.

On this clone: The read ends 3 residues before the CDR3 terminus; that terminus is restored from the germline J gene. The J gene is TRBJ2-7, the V gene TRBV6-1; the D gene is possibly TRBD1 (5 bases). Germline V CDR1 and CDR2: MNHNS, SASEGT. V dropped 4 bases and J dropped 3 bases, with 13 bases sitting between them. The CDR3 length is 14 residues. CDR3 DNA, as far as it was read: TGTGCCAGCAGTGTAGGGGTGGCACTCTACGAG. Amino acid sequence: CASSVGVALYE. The entire CDR3 sequence reads CASSVGVALYEQYF.

Incomplete CDR3 DNA: TGCAGTGCTAGAGGGGACAGTTCCTCCTATAATTCACCC. Translating gives CSARGDSSSYNSP. The whole CDR3 protein reads CSARGDSSSYNSPLHF. The V call is TRBV20-1, the J call TRBJ1-6; TRBD1 matches at 7 bases. The read comes to an end 3 residues before the CDR3 does, leaving the germline J gene to fill in the end. The CDR3 is 16 residues long. With 1 base clipped from V and 0 bases from J, the junction kept 3 bases outside the gene matches. Germline CDR1 and CDR2: DFQATT and SNEGSKA (reference sequence).

The part of the CDR3 DNA that was read is TGTGCCAGTATGGGGACAGCCAACACTGAA. The encoded protein is CASMGTANTE. The CDR3, in full, reads CASMGTANTEAFF. This chain links TRBV19 with TRBJ1-1; 7 nucleotides match TRBD1. The CDR3 is cut off 3 residues early in the read; its end comes from the germline J gene. The CDR3 is made up of 13 amino acids. J gave up 2 bases and V 7 bases, and 4 bases lay outside the gene matches. Germline V lookup: CDR1 LNHDA, CDR2 SQIVND (reference sequence).

About this clone itself: Sequencing ends 3 residues short of the CDR3 end; the germline J gene provides the rest. The chain couples TRBV7-2 to TRBJ1-2, with D uncertain. There are 12 residues in the CDR3. Germline V gene sequence: CDR1 SGHTA, CDR2 FQGNSA. The CDR3 is CASSILADTYTF. The part of the CDR3 DNA that was read is TGTGCCAGCAGCATACTAGCAGATACC.

Notes on this clone: With the read ending 3 residues before the CDR3 end, the germline J gene is used to fill in that end. This chain uses TRBV19 with TRBJ2-3, with 13 positions matching TRBD2. Germline-derived CDR1 and CDR2 are LNHDA and SQIVND (reference sequence). This CDR3 has 15 residues. The DNA read from the CDR3 is TGTGCCAGTAGCATACTAGCGGGGGGGCTTGAGACG. Encoded protein: CASSILAGGLET. The whole CDR3 sequence is CASSILAGGLETQYF.

Comment on this clone: The read stops 3 residues short of the end of the CDR3; the missing end is completed from the germline J gene. This chain links TRBV10-3 with TRBJ2-5, with D uncertain. The CDR3 extends over 12 amino acids. Trimming pared 2 bases from V and 4 bases from J, leaving 5 bases between. Germline-derived CDR1 and CDR2 are ENHRY and SYGVKD. CDR3 protein: CAISEATETQYF. CDR3 DNA, as far as it was read: TGTGCCATCAGTGAGGCTACAGAGACC.

Details on this clone: The CDR3 end falls 3 residues outside the read, so it is completed with the germline J gene. This chain links TRBV19 with TRBJ2-5, with 12 bases identical to TRBD2. Trimming removed 7 bases from V and 7 bases from J; junction bases left unmatched: 10. The CDR3 sequence is 15 residues long. Germline V gene lookup returns CDR1 LNHDA and CDR2 SQIVND (reference sequence). The CDR3 sequence: CASTASGGALGTQYF. The DNA read from the CDR3 is TGTGCCAGTACTGCTAGCGGGGGGGCCCTGGGGACC.

Turning to this clone: With the read ending 3 residues before the CDR3 end, the germline J gene is used to fill in that end. The chain recombines TRBV5-1 with TRBJ2-3; 8 bases match TRBD1. CDR1 SGHRS and CDR2 YFSETQ come from the germline V gene. This CDR3 has 12 residues. The V gene end was trimmed by 4 bases and the J gene end by 6 bases; junction bases not matched to a gene: 1. CDR3 region: CASSQGADTQYF. CDR3 DNA, as far as it was read: TGCGCCAGCAGCCAGGGGGCTGATACG.

As concerns this clone: The missing CDR3 end, 3 residues past where the read stops, is filled in from the germline J gene. The rearrangement joins TRBV5-1 to TRBJ2-3; 8 bases map to TRBD2. Germline V gene sequence: CDR1 SGHRS, CDR2 YFSETQ. The CDR3 extends over 14 amino acids. The chain's CDR3 is CASSSLAVGETQYF. The part of the CDR3 DNA that was read is TGCGCCAGCAGCTCACTAGCGGTTGGAGAGACG.

Remarks on this clone: The read stops 3 residues short of the end of the CDR3; the missing end is completed from the germline J gene. V is TRBV9 and J is TRBJ2-3; 9 nucleotides agree with TRBD2. The CDR3 spans 17 residues. With 0 bases clipped from V and 0 bases from J, the junction kept 5 bases outside the gene matches. Per germline, CDR1 SGDLS and CDR2 YYNGEE. Partial CDR3 DNA: TGTGCCAGCAGCGTAGGACTAGCGGAAACTAGCACAGATACG. It specifies CASSVGLAETSTDT. From start to end, the CDR3 is CASSVGLAETSTDTQYF. Looking up the rest from reference TRBV9 and TRBJ2-3 gives the full variable domain: DSGVTQTPKHLITATGQRVTLRCSPRSGDLSVYWYQQSLDQGLQFLIQYYNGEERAKGNILERFSAQQFPDLHSELNLSSLELGDSALYFCASSVGLAETSTDTQYFGPGTRLTVL.

Worth noting for this clone: The read terminates 3 residues ahead of where the CDR3 ends, so the germline J gene completes it. The chain recombines TRBV15 with TRBJ2-1; D is perhaps TRBD2 (5 bases). Germline V gene data show CDR1 as LNHNV and CDR2 as YYDKDF (reference sequence). With 7 bases removed from V and 2 bases from J, the gap between germline ends came to 12 bases. The CDR3 loop spans 14 amino acids. The part of the CDR3 DNA that was read is TGTGCCACCACCCTCGGACTGACCTACAATGAG. Amino acids: CATTLGLTYNE. The full CDR3 reads CATTLGLTYNEQFF.

Of note for this clone: The CDR3 is cut off 3 residues early in the read; its end comes from the germline J gene. The rearrangement uses TRBV20-1 and TRBJ2-5, with 8 positions matching TRBD1. Germline trimming cut 6 bases from V and 1 base from J; bases unmatched to any gene: 16. The CDR3 spans 17 residues. Germline CDR1 and CDR2: DFQATT and SNEGSKA (reference sequence). The CDR3 bases that were read are TGCAGTGCAACCTATCCAAACCAGGGGGCTGCCCAAGAGACC. Translation gives CSATYPNQGAAQET. The full-length CDR3 reads as CSATYPNQGAAQETQYF.

As regards this clone: The CDR3 extends 3 residues past the end of the read, so its final part is completed from the germline J gene. The rearrangement uses TRBV5-1 and TRBJ1-2, with D perhaps matching TRBD1 (6 bases). V was cut by 0 bases and J by 1 base, with 16 bases left in between. The CDR3 totals 17 residues. Germline values: CDR1 SGHRS, CDR2 YFSETQ. The CDR3 sequence: CASSLGGGQSYNYGYTF. CDR3 DNA (partial): TGCGCCAGCAGCTTGGGGGGGGGCCAATCGTATAACTATGGC.

On this clone: Read sequence stops 3 residues before the CDR3 end, and the germline J gene provides the missing end. This chain joins TRBV20-1 and TRBJ1-5, with a weak D call TRBD1 (6 bases). Germline CDR1 DFQATT, CDR2 SNEGSKA (reference sequence). The CDR3 has 15 residues. Deletions cut 2 bases from V and 3 bases from J, with 14 bases between. The covered CDR3 bases are TGCAGTGCTAGAAAAAAGGGGGAGAACAATCAGCCC. This encodes CSARKKGENNQP. The CDR3 reads in full as CSARKKGENNQPQHF.

Comments on this clone: The CDR3 extends 3 residues past the end of the read, so its final part is completed from the germline J gene. V gene TRBV5-6 combines with J gene TRBJ1-2; no clear D gene. CDR1 is SGHDT, CDR2 YYEEEE, per germline. The CDR3 extends over 11 amino acids. CDR3 sequence reads: CASSLAQGYTF. CDR3 bases read: TGTGCCAGCAGCTTGGCCCAGGGC.

In regard to this clone: The CDR3 extends 3 residues past the end of the read, so its final part is completed from the germline J gene. This chain joins TRBV7-6 and TRBJ2-3; D is perhaps TRBD2 (5 bases). Germline assignment: CDR1 SGHVS and CDR2 FNYEAQ. This CDR3 region has 16 residues. V lost 1 base to trimming and J lost 3 bases, with 14 bases between them. The covered CDR3 bases are TGTGCCAGCAGCTTAGGCACTAGATCAACTACAGATACG. Amino acids: CASSLGTRSTTDT. The full CDR3 protein is CASSLGTRSTTDTQYF.

Remarks on this clone: The read halts 3 residues ahead of the CDR3 end, with the missing end drawn from the germline J gene. V is TRBV20-1 and J is TRBJ1-5; 8 bases match TRBD1. Germline CDR1 reads DFQATT; CDR2 reads SNEGSKA (reference sequence). CDR3 length equals 13 residues. J lost 2 bases, V lost 3 bases, and 0 bases had no gene match. The DNA read from the CDR3 is TGCAGTGCTAGGACAGGGGGCAATCAGCCC. This codes for CSARTGGNQP. The whole CDR3 reads CSARTGGNQPQHF.

For this clone: The read falls 3 residues short of the CDR3 end, and the missing part is taken from the germline J gene. V is TRBV19 and J is TRBJ1-2, with a possible D match to TRBD1 (5 bases). Germline CDR1 LNHDA, CDR2 SQIVND (reference sequence). The CDR3 consists of 15 residues. CDR3 bases read: TGTGCCAGTAGTACCCCCAACAGGCTCCCCTACGAC. This sequence encodes CASSTPNRLPYD. The full CDR3 reads CASSTPNRLPYDYTF.

A note on this clone: The read terminates 3 residues ahead of where the CDR3 ends, so the germline J gene completes it. This sequence joins TRBV12-3 or TRBV12-4 and TRBJ2-1, with 11 bases lining up with TRBD1. The J segment lost 8 bases and the V segment lost 6 bases, leaving 9 bases of the junction unmatched. The CDR3 runs 15 residues. The CDR3 is CASRAGGQGAHEQFF. The covered CDR3 bases are TGTGCCAGCAGGGCCGGAGGACAGGGGGCGCATGAG.

Of note for this clone: Coverage ceases 3 residues before the CDR3 finishes, and the germline J gene fills in the end. The rearrangement links TRBV19 to TRBJ1-2, with TRBD1 identical over 10 bases. The trim removed 7 bases at V and 2 bases at J, leaving 13 bases unmatched. The CDR3 extends over 17 amino acids. Germline-derived CDR1 and CDR2 are LNHDA and SQIVND (reference sequence). This CDR3 reads CASKGVGLDRGNYGYTF. The CDR3 bases that were read are TGTGCCAGTAAAGGCGTTGGACTGGACAGGGGGAACTATGGC.